Following are 32 T cell receptor beta chains from one sample sequenced in a study of PD-1 blockade in classical Hodgkin lymphoma. This table comes from immunoSEQ multiplex PCR, and its TCRdb copy is limited to in-frame clones, with some not included. In the table there are about 15,000 clones, over 60% of which are singletons. Exposure to brentuximab vedotin varied, and each patient had relapsed following autologous stem cell transplantation. Sample: peripheral blood mononuclear cells (PBMCs), taken at baseline. All receptors come from a human donor with classical Hodgkin lymphoma.

This chain uses TRBV27 with TRBJ2-7; D is unresolved. The CDR3 is 13 amino acids. The germline V and J ends were trimmed by 5 bases and 3 bases, with 11 bases remaining between them. Germline loops: CDR1 MNHEY, CDR2 SMNVEV (reference sequence). CDR3 sequence: CASSPLDFYEQYF. The CDR3 bases are TGTGCCAGCAGTCCCCTGGATTTCTACGAGCAGTACTTC.

In its sample, this clone ranks as medium-sized. This chain uses TRBV9 with TRBJ1-2; 11 bases match TRBD1. This CDR3 has 17 amino acids. CDR1 and CDR2 (germline): SGDLS, YYNGEE. V gave up 0 bases and J gave up 3 bases; unmatched junction bases: 7. Here the CDR3 reads CASSVGRGQGGHYGYTF. The CDR3 DNA is TGTGCCAGCAGCGTAGGAAGGGGACAGGGGGGTCACTATGGCTACACCTTC.

V and J are TRBV7-9 and TRBJ2-7, with 8 bases lining up with TRBD1. V lost 2 bases and J lost 3; bases outside the gene matches: 9. Germline values: CDR1 SEHNR, CDR2 FQNEAQ (reference sequence). The CDR3 has 16 amino acids. The CDR3 DNA reads as TGTGCCAGCAGCTTACTGGGCGGACAGGGCTTCTACGAGCAGTACTTC. This codes for CASSLLGGQGFYEQYF.

The chain has TRBV6-5 and TRBJ2-2, with D possibly TRBD2 on 5 matching bases. Germline V CDR1 and CDR2: MNHEY, SVGAGI. V was cut by 0 bases and J by 4 bases, with 6 bases left in between. CDR3 length equals 14 residues. The CDR3 sequence is CASSYSRATGELFF. In nucleotides, the CDR3 is TGTGCCAGCAGTTACTCGAGGGCCACCGGGGAGCTGTTTTTT.

The chain combines TRBV4-2 with TRBJ2-7; D uncertain. Germline lookup yields CDR1 LGHNA and CDR2 YNFKEQ. V was cut by 1 base and J by 2 bases, with 3 bases left in between. There are 12 residues in the CDR3. DNA for the CDR3: TGTGCCAGCAGCCAAGGGGCCTACGAGCAGTACTTC. It translates to CASSQGAYEQYF.

This clone turned up a few times. The rearrangement links TRBV7-9 to TRBJ2-2, with unresolved D. This CDR3 region has 12 residues. V was pared by 3 bases and J by 8 bases, with 7 bases between. Germline V CDR1 and CDR2: SEHNR, FQNEAQ (reference sequence). CDR3 coding DNA: TGTGCCAGCAGCTTTTCGAAGGGGGAGCTGTTTTTT. This encodes CASSFSKGELFF.

V usage is TRBV10-2 and J usage is TRBJ2-1; 7 bases agree with TRBD1. This CDR3 is built from 13 residues. Trimming at V came to 2 bases and at J to 9 bases, leaving 4 bases not matched to a gene. Germline V gene data show CDR1 as WSHSY and CDR2 as SAAADI. Here the CDR3 DNA reads TGCGCCAGCAGTGAGGGCAGGGGGAGTGAGCAGTTCTTC. This encodes CASSEGRGSEQFF.

The chain employs TRBV11-1 and TRBJ2-2; tentatively, D is TRBD2 (6 bases). The CDR3 spans 18 residues. Trimming left V 7 bases short and J 0 bases short, with 21 bases between. Germline CDR1 is SGHAT and CDR2 is FQDESV (reference sequence). For the CDR3, the DNA is TGTGCCAGCAACCAAAGTCCCGGGACTCCTTCGAACACCGGGGAGCTGTTTTTT. Translation gives CASNQSPGTPSNTGELFF.

This chain joins TRBV9 and TRBJ2-1, with 7 bases matching TRBD1. The ends lost 4 bases at V and 5 bases at J; junction bases unmatched: 9. In germline, CDR1 is SGDLS, CDR2 YYNGEE. The CDR3 length is 15 residues. CDR3 sequence reads: CASSPLRTGDNEQFF. CDR3 DNA sequence: TGTGCCAGCAGCCCCCTACGGACAGGTGACAATGAGCAGTTCTTC.

The rearrangement links TRBV11-2 to TRBJ2-7; 10 bases are a match to TRBD2. The trim removed 6 bases at V and 5 bases at J, leaving 1 base unmatched. Germline CDR1 SGHAT, CDR2 FQNNGV. The CDR3 runs to 12 residues. The chain's CDR3 is CASSLAGDEQYF. The CDR3 DNA follows: TGTGCCAGCAGTCTAGCGGGAGACGAGCAGTACTTC.

This sequence joins TRBV30 and TRBJ1-1; 7 bases line up with TRBD1. Germline V gene sequence: CDR1 GTSNPN, CDR2 SVGIG (reference sequence). The CDR3 covers 12 residues. V was clipped by 4 bases and J by 6 bases; unmatched bases: 5. The CDR3 DNA reads as TGTGCCTGGACCGGAGGGACAGCTGAAGCTTTCTTT. Its translation is CAWTGGTAEAFF.

A single count supports this clone. This rearrangement joins TRBV7-2 to TRBJ2-7, with D tentatively TRBD1 or TRBD2 (5 bases each). The CDR3 has 19 residues. V was cut by 2 bases and J by 5 bases, with 28 bases left in between. Germline V lookup: CDR1 SGHTA, CDR2 FQGNSA. CDR3 amino acids: CASSLQTTYRRQGRDEQYF. The CDR3 region has the DNA TGTGCCAGCAGCTTACAAACCACCTACCGTAGGCAGGGACGAGACGAGCAGTACTTC. Full variable domain (outside the CDR3, taken from reference TRBV7-2 and TRBJ2-7): GAGVSQSPSNKVTEKGKDVELRCDPISGHTALYWYRQSLGQGLEFLIYFQGNSAPDKSGLPSDRFSAERTGGSVSTLTIQRTQQEDSAVYLCASSLQTTYRRQGRDEQYFGPGTRLTVT.

This chain links TRBV10-1 with TRBJ2-6, with D maybe TRBD1 (5 bases). Trimming took 6 bases from V and 2 from J, leaving 8 bases between them. From germline, CDR1 is WNHNN and CDR2 SYGVQD (reference sequence). The CDR3 has 14 amino acids. The CDR3 region has the DNA TGCGCCAGCAGCCTGGGGCCTGGGGCCAACGTCCTGACTTTC. Protein product: CASSLGPGANVLTF.

This clone is labeled medium-sized. This chain connects TRBV28 to TRBJ2-1, with 7 bases that match TRBD2. CDR1 and CDR2 (germline): MDHEN, SYDVKM. CDR3 length equals 15 residues. With V trimmed by 3 bases and J by 6 bases, 8 bases remained unmatched. CDR3 residues: CASSFLRERPNEQFF. In DNA form, the CDR3 reads TGTGCCAGCAGTTTTTTGCGGGAGCGGCCCAATGAGCAGTTCTTC.

The J gene is TRBJ2-7, the V gene TRBV5-5; a weak D match, TRBD1 (6 bases). This CDR3 is 15 amino acids long. In germline, CDR1 is SGHKS, CDR2 YYEKEE (reference sequence). V shed 6 bases and J shed 3 bases, with 19 bases lying between them. The CDR3 DNA follows: TGTGCCAGCAACCTGGGGGCACTAGGCGACTACGAGCAGTACTTC. This encodes CASNLGALGDYEQYF.

This clone was counted a single time. The J gene is TRBJ1-1, the V gene TRBV7-3; D is ambiguous. CDR3 length equals 13 residues. Trimming left V 4 bases short and J 3 bases short, with 9 bases between. Germline V gene data show CDR1 as SGHTA and CDR2 as FQGTGA. CDR3 loop: CASSSFLHTEAFF. Written as DNA, the CDR3 is TGTGCCAGCAGCTCCTTTTTGCACACTGAAGCTTTCTTT.

The chain joins TRBV30 to TRBJ2-3, with 8 bases aligning to TRBD2. The length of the CDR3 is 15 residues. J lost 0 bases, V lost 5 bases, and 7 bases had no gene match. The germline V gene has CDR1 GTSNPN and CDR2 SVGIG (reference sequence). The CDR3 nucleotides read TGTGCCTGGGATAGTATAGCGGGGAGCACAGATACGCAGTATTTT. It translates to CAWDSIAGSTDTQYF. The complete variable domain, with remaining parts taken from reference TRBV30 and TRBJ2-3, reads SQTIHQWPATLVQPVGSPLSLECTVEGTSNPNLYWYRQAAGRGLQLLFYSVGIGQISSEVPQNLSASRPQDRQFILSSKKLLLSDSGFYLCAWDSIAGSTDTQYFGPGTRLTVL.

V and J are TRBV28 and TRBJ2-2; D remains unclear. There are 14 residues in the CDR3. CDR1 is MDHEN and CDR2 is SYDVKM in the germline V gene. Trimming took off 2 bases at V and 5 bases at J, with 9 bases between the two ends. CDR3 sequence (DNA): TGTGCCAGCAGTTTACTAGACATTACCGGGGAGCTGTTTTTT. Amino acid sequence: CASSLLDITGELFF.

The gene calls are TRBV10-3 and TRBJ2-7; 11 bases are a match to TRBD2. Trimming removed 7 bases from V and 1 base from J; junction bases left unmatched: 6. The CDR3 totals 15 residues. Germline assignment: CDR1 ENHRY and CDR2 SYGVKD. CDR3 protein: CAIMTSGTQSYEQYF. DNA of the CDR3: TGTGCCATCATGACTAGCGGGACTCAATCCTACGAGCAGTACTTC.

This chain uses TRBV28 with TRBJ1-2; D is perhaps TRBD1 (5 bases). Trimming left V 2 bases short and J 7 bases short, with 14 bases between. CDR3 length equals 14 residues. Germline V lookup: CDR1 MDHEN, CDR2 SYDVKM. In nucleotides, the CDR3 is TGTGCCAGCAGTTTAGGAATGGGGGTGGGTGGCTACACCTTC. As protein: CASSLGMGVGGYTF.

J is TRBJ2-7 and V is TRBV20-1; TRBD2 agrees at 7 bases. The CDR3 is 11 residues long. V gave up 6 bases and J gave up 6 bases; unmatched junction bases: 5. Germline V CDR1 and CDR2: DFQATT, SNEGSKA (reference sequence). The CDR3 is CSAPRGSEQYF. Written as DNA, the CDR3 is TGCAGTGCCCCGCGGGGGTCCGAGCAGTACTTC.

The J gene is TRBJ1-1, the V gene TRBV18; D possibly corresponds to TRBD1 (5 bases). The CDR3 is made up of 17 amino acids. Germline CDR1 is KGHSH and CDR2 is LQKENI. Trimming stripped 3 bases from V and 0 bases from J, with 17 bases between. CDR3 in amino acids: CASSPQGLPPMNTEAFF. CDR3 nucleotides: TGTGCCAGCTCACCCCAGGGACTTCCCCCAATGAACACTGAAGCTTTCTTT.

The gene calls are TRBV4-1 and TRBJ1-4; D might be TRBD1 (6 bases). V dropped 5 bases and J dropped 8 bases, with 15 bases sitting between them. Looked up from germline, CDR1 is MGHRA and CDR2 is YSYEKL. This CDR3 spans 14 amino acids. For the CDR3, the DNA is TGCGCCAGCAGCGCGGCACAGGGAAGGGAAAAACTGTTTTTT. As protein: CASSAAQGREKLFF.

Relative to its sample, this clone is medium-sized. DNA for the CDR3: TGTGCCAGCAGTTTATCGGCTCATCTAGATGTGCCCGGGGAGCTGTTTTTT. Encoded protein: CASSLSAHLDVPGELFF. This chain uses TRBV27 with TRBJ2-2; D ambiguous. V was trimmed by 0 bases and J by 6 bases, leaving 17 bases between them. Germline lookup yields CDR1 MNHEY and CDR2 SMNVEV (reference sequence). The CDR3 runs to 17 residues.

This clone was seen a few times. The V and J genes are TRBV4-1 and TRBJ1-4, with a tentative D call TRBD1 (6 bases). Germline loops: CDR1 MGHRA, CDR2 YSYEKL. The CDR3 is made up of 17 amino acids. Trimming pared 1 base from V and 3 bases from J, leaving 15 bases between. CDR3 in amino acids: CASSQGRGQSPNEKLFF. The CDR3 coding sequence is TGCGCCAGCAGCCAAGGCCGGGGGCAATCTCCTAATGAAAAACTGTTTTTT.

The J gene is TRBJ2-2, the V gene TRBV10-3; TRBD2 matches 12 bases. The CDR3 covers 17 residues. Germline V gene data show CDR1 as ENHRY and CDR2 as SYGVKD. The junction had 14 bases not matched to a gene; V was cut back by 6 bases and J by 9 bases. CDR3 residues: CAISPGTSGLVARELFF. The CDR3 region has the DNA TGTGCCATCAGCCCTGGGACTAGCGGGCTGGTAGCGCGGGAGCTGTTTTTT.

The V call is TRBV11-2, the J call TRBJ2-7, with 10 positions matching TRBD2. Germline CDR1 reads SGHAT; CDR2 reads FQNNGV. The CDR3 contains 15 residues. The V segment lost 1 base and the J segment 4 bases; nucleotides outside the gene matches: 4. The CDR3 protein is CASSLGASGGYEQYF. In nucleotides, the CDR3 is TGTGCCAGCAGCTTAGGGGCTAGCGGGGGTTACGAGCAGTACTTC.

The V and J genes are TRBV6-5 and TRBJ1-6; D perhaps matches TRBD1 (5 bases). CDR3 length equals 15 residues. With 6 bases removed from V and 5 bases from J, the gap between germline ends came to 14 bases. Germline values: CDR1 MNHEY, CDR2 SVGAGI. The CDR3, as DNA: TGTGCCAGCAGCCCTGGGACTGCCAATAATTCACCCCTCCACTTT. It translates to CASSPGTANNSPLHF.

CDR3 in amino acids: CASSRAGLETQYF. The CDR3 DNA sequence: TGTGCCAGCAGCCGGGCAGGGTTGGAGACCCAGTACTTC. This rearrangement joins TRBV5-6 to TRBJ2-5, with a tentative D call TRBD1 (5 bases). Deletions cut 4 bases from V and 5 bases from J, with 12 bases between. CDR3 size: 13 residues. CDR1 SGHDT and CDR2 YYEEEE come from the germline V gene.

V gene TRBV4-1 combines with J gene TRBJ1-3; no firm D call. Germline V CDR1 and CDR2: MGHRA, YSYEKL. Trimming removed 0 bases from V and 4 bases from J, with 13 bases in between. The CDR3 runs 16 residues. CDR3 residues: CASSQDPGVGGNTIYF. The CDR3 nucleotides read TGCGCCAGCAGCCAAGACCCAGGAGTGGGAGGAAACACCATATATTTT.

The CDR3 DNA follows: TGCGCCAGCAGTCAATCCCCAGGGGGGGAAGCTTTCTTT. Translating it yields CASSQSPGGEAFF. The chain is built from TRBV23-1 and TRBJ1-1; 7 bases are shared with TRBD1. TRBV23-1 is an open reading frame, and its role is uncertain. The trim removed 0 bases at V and 8 bases at J, leaving 3 bases unmatched. This CDR3 is built from 13 residues.

The table lists this clone with a count of one. J is TRBJ2-1 and V is TRBV27; unclear D gene. Trimming cost V 3 bases and J 14 bases, with 20 bases left between them. CDR1 and CDR2 from the germline V gene are MNHEY and SMNVEV (reference sequence). This CDR3 has 14 amino acids. CDR3 residues: CASSFSAAELYEFF. The CDR3 nucleotides read TGTGCCAGCAGTTTTTCGGCCGCGGAGTTGTATGAGTTCTTC.